The present T cell receptor beta chain was sequenced within a study of vaccination and CD4 T cells after COVID-19. About the study: The cells were exposed to overlapping spike peptides originating from SARS-CoV-2, HCoV-NL63, HCoV-OC43 and HCoV-229E for stimulation.

Worth noting for this clonotype: Antigen: not known.

Treatment reported: approximately 11-day PBMC culture with coronavirus spike peptide pools or control peptides (ViraFEST assay). The unexposed donor's CD4+ T cells were collected before the COVID-19 pandemic (2011-2018). Culture conditions combined some 1.9 million PBMCs per well with 10 IU/ml IL-2 and roughly 9.1 ug/ml peptide pools. A negative selection step was used to isolate CD4+ T cells once culture had run for roughly eleven days. Germline V gene data show CDR1 as LNHDA and CDR2 as SQIVND (reference sequence). V was clipped by 2 bases and J by 2 bases, with 7 bases between them. The CDR3 covers 14 residues. Sequenced with the Oncomine TCR Beta short-read assay was DNA taken from cultured CD4+ T cells. Using the QIAamp micro DNA kit, genomic DNA was extracted from the CD4+ T cells that had been cultured. Each CDR3 protein gets one entry after TCRdb re-called the PCR reads with MiXCR. The table records around 10,000 distinct CDR3 sequences, around 28% of them present only once.

Sequencing input: CD4+ T cells from blood, cultured in vitro. The chain has TRBV19 and TRBJ1-5; D call uncertain. This clonotype originated in a human donor in good health. The CDR3 nucleotides read TGTGCCAGTAGTATACAGTTGGGCAATCAGCCCCAGCATTTT. Amino acids: CASSIQLGNQPQHF.